These 21 T cell receptor beta chains originate from one sample sequenced in a study of CD8 T cells in ankylosing spondylitis. General study points: What appeared characteristic of ankylosing spondylitis blood was a TCR beta motif of under 10 highly homologous variants.

These receptors' targets are unknown. TCRdb called the 5' RACE reads again in MiXCR, with one record for every CDR3 protein. The table lists over 700,000 distinct CDR3 sequences, roughly 19% of them singletons. Sequencing used blood, either unsorted or a sorted T cell fraction (not recorded which). Receptors were obtained from a male donor with ankylosing spondylitis.

The J gene is TRBJ2-7, the V gene TRBV5-1, with D possibly being TRBD1 (5 bases). V lost 0 bases and J lost 0, with 10 bases in between. Per the germline V gene, CDR1 is SGHRS and CDR2 is YFSETQ. The length of the CDR3 is 15 residues. The CDR3 nucleotides are TGCGCCAGCAGCTTGGTGGCTGACAGCTCCTACGAGCAGTACTTC. It encodes CASSLVADSSYEQYF.

This clonotype was counted at least ten times. The chain joins TRBV15 to TRBJ1-5, with D possibly being TRBD1 (6 bases). Looked up from germline, CDR1 is LNHNV and CDR2 is YYDKDF (reference sequence). V gave up 0 bases and J gave up 0 bases, with 18 bases separating them. This CDR3 region has 19 residues. CDR3 nucleotide sequence: TGTGCCACCAGCAGAGATTTGACCTCAGGGGTCTATAGCAATCAGCCCCAGCATTTT. Translating it yields CATSRDLTSGVYSNQPQHF.

The V call is TRBV21-1, the J call TRBJ1-6; the D call TRBD1 from the table was never checked on the DNA. TRBV21-1 is classified as a pseudogene. CDR3 length: 16 amino acids. The chain's CDR3 is CATPRGQGLNNSPLHF. The CDR3 DNA is TGTGCCACTCCAAGGGGACAGGGGTTGAATAATTCACCCCTCCACTTT.

The V and J genes are TRBV7-8 and TRBJ2-7, with 9 nucleotides matching TRBD2. CDR1 is SGHVS, CDR2 FQNEAQ, per germline. The CDR3 covers 17 residues. V gave up 2 bases and J gave up 2 bases; unmatched junction bases: 10. The CDR3 loop reads CASSLRGVAGGTYEQYF. The CDR3 DNA follows: TGTGCCAGCAGCTTAAGGGGTGTGGCGGGAGGGACCTACGAGCAGTACTTC.

The chain recombines TRBV28 with TRBJ2-5; TRBD2 aligns across 8 bases. This CDR3 contains 14 residues. After removal of 3 bases from V and 4 bases from J, the junction contained 4 bases not matched to a gene. Looked up from germline, CDR1 is MDHEN and CDR2 is SYDVKM. DNA of the CDR3: TGTGCCAGCAGTTTCCAGGGACTAGGAGAGACCCAGTACTTC. Its translation is CASSFQGLGETQYF. Looking up the rest from reference TRBV28 and TRBJ2-5 gives the full variable domain: DVKVTQSSRYLVKRTGEKVFLECVQDMDHENMFWYRQDPGLGLRLIYFSYDVKMKEKGDIPEGYSVSREKKERFSLILESASTNQTSMYLCASSFQGLGETQYFGPGTRLLVL.

This clonotype occurred many times. The chain links TRBV10-3 to TRBJ2-1, with 9 nucleotides matching TRBD2. V trimming: 0 bases; J trimming: 5 bases; junction bases outside the gene matches: 8. The CDR3 contains 17 residues. From germline, CDR1 is ENHRY and CDR2 SYGVKD. The CDR3 DNA follows: TGTGCCATCAGTGAGTCGGAGGCTAGCGGGGACCACAATGAGCAGTTCTTC. This translates into CAISESEASGDHNEQFF.

The chain couples TRBV7-3 to TRBJ1-3, with D hard to call. The germline V gene has CDR1 SGHTA and CDR2 FQGTGA. The CDR3 runs to 15 residues. V lost 0 bases and J lost 1, with 7 bases in between. The CDR3 sequence is CASSLTSTSGNTIYF. CDR3 in DNA: TGTGCCAGCAGCTTAACATCCACGTCTGGAAACACCATATATTTT.

This clonotype was observed a few times. This sequence joins TRBV25-1 and TRBJ1-2; D gene uncertain. In germline, CDR1 is MGHDK, CDR2 SYGVNS. V was pared by 0 bases and J by 6 bases, with 11 bases between. CDR3 length: 14 residues. The CDR3 DNA reads TGTGCCAGCAGTGAATATGGGGTAAAGGATGGCTACACCTTC. Protein product: CASSEYGVKDGYTF.

This clonotype was counted between two and nine times. The chain recombines TRBV29-1 with TRBJ2-7; 7 bases align to TRBD2. The junction had 8 bases not matched to a gene; V was cut back by 3 bases and J by 3 bases. Germline V gene sequence: CDR1 SQVTM, CDR2 ANQGSEA. The CDR3 contains 14 residues. The CDR3 region is CSVDVSGGDYEQYF. CDR3 nucleotide sequence: TGCAGCGTTGATGTCTCGGGGGGAGACTACGAGCAGTACTTC.

This clonotype was observed a handful of times. The J gene is TRBJ2-7, the V gene TRBV4-3, with a possible D match to TRBD1 (6 bases). V was trimmed by 4 bases and J by 1 base, leaving 11 bases between them. The V gene's germline CDR1 is LGHNA and CDR2 YSLEER. CDR3 length equals 14 residues. CDR3 bases: TGCGCCAGCAGCCCAGACAGGACTTCCTACGAGCAGTACTTC. It yields the protein CASSPDRTSYEQYF.

V gene TRBV9 combines with J gene TRBJ1-2, with unresolved D. V lost 4 bases and J lost 4, with 14 bases in between. This CDR3 spans 14 amino acids. CDR1 is SGDLS and CDR2 is YYNGEE in the germline V gene. In DNA form, the CDR3 reads TGTGCCAGCAGCCCCACCGCTCACGGCTATGGCTACACCTTC. Translation: CASSPTAHGYGYTF.

The J gene is TRBJ2-1, the V gene TRBV5-1; 9 bases match TRBD2. After removal of 5 bases from V and 8 bases from J, the junction contained 5 bases not matched to a gene. This CDR3 contains 13 residues. Looked up from germline, CDR1 is SGHRS and CDR2 is YFSETQ. CDR3 nucleotides: TGCGCCAGCAGTGGGGAGCGGGAGGATGAGCAGTTCTTC. The encoded protein is CASSGEREDEQFF.

J is TRBJ2-1 and V is TRBV6-2 or TRBV6-3; maybe TRBD2 (5 bases). The CDR3 covers 17 residues. Germline CDR1 and CDR2: MNHEY and SVGEGT. Trimming pared 0 bases from V and 4 bases from J, leaving 16 bases between. The CDR3 coding sequence is TGTGCCAGCAGTTACTCAACACACACAAGCGGATACAATGAGCAGTTCTTC. Residues: CASSYSTHTSGYNEQFF.

This clonotype was found a few times. This chain links TRBV20-1 with TRBJ2-7, with 7 positions matching TRBD2. This CDR3 has 14 residues. Germline CDR1 is DFQATT and CDR2 is SNEGSKA (reference sequence). Trimming at V came to 0 bases and at J to 5 bases, leaving 7 bases not matched to a gene. CDR3 in DNA: TGCAGTGCTAGAGATGGCGGGAGAAGAAACGAGCAGTACTTC. It encodes CSARDGGRRNEQYF.

This clonotype was seen more than once but under ten times. The chain couples TRBV5-1 to TRBJ2-7, with D uncertain. Germline CDR1 SGHRS, CDR2 YFSETQ. This CDR3 is 13 amino acids long. V dropped 0 bases and J dropped 6 bases, with 10 bases sitting between them. The DNA of the CDR3 is TGCGCCAGCAGCTTGGGCTCGGGCAGCGAGCAGTACTTC. This codes for CASSLGSGSEQYF.

In this sample, this clonotype turned up a few times. V and J are TRBV20-1 and TRBJ2-2; TRBD1 is a possible D gene (5 bases). CDR3 length: 16 residues. Trimming shortened V by 0 bases and J by 0 bases, and 11 bases separated the two germline ends. Germline assignment: CDR1 DFQATT and CDR2 SNEGSKA (reference sequence). CDR3 nucleotides: TGCAGTGCTAGAGATCCGCGGACACCGAACACCGGGGAGCTGTTTTTT. Translation: CSARDPRTPNTGELFF.

This clonotype was picked up a small number of times. Here the CDR3 reads CASSLTGMYGYTF. Here the CDR3 DNA reads TGTGCCAGCAGTCTCACAGGGATGTATGGCTACACCTTC. V is TRBV6-1 and J is TRBJ1-2, with a tentative D call TRBD1 (6 bases). V was cut by 5 bases and J by 5 bases, with 12 bases left in between. CDR3 size: 13 residues. Looked up from germline, CDR1 is MNHNS and CDR2 is SASEGT.

The chain has TRBV5-1 and TRBJ1-1; TRBD1 matches at 7 bases. Germline V lookup: CDR1 SGHRS, CDR2 YFSETQ. The CDR3 length is 15 residues. The ends lost 0 bases at V and 3 bases at J; junction bases unmatched: 5. CDR3 DNA sequence: TGCGCCAGCAGCTTGGTTGACAGGGAATACACTGAAGCTTTCTTT. It codes for CASSLVDREYTEAFF.

The V call is TRBV6-5, the J call TRBJ1-2; D uncertain. This CDR3 is 13 amino acids long. The V end lost 2 bases, the J end lost 4 bases, and 8 bases lay between the germline ends. Germline V gives CDR1 MNHEY, CDR2 SVGAGI. The chain's CDR3 is CASSYGLAYGYTF. The CDR3 DNA follows: TGTGCCAGCAGTTACGGGCTGGCCTATGGCTACACCTTC.

This clonotype was picked up a small number of times. This sequence joins TRBV7-9 and TRBJ2-3; D is perhaps TRBD2 (6 bases). This CDR3 contains 16 residues. CDR1 SEHNR and CDR2 FQNEAQ come from the germline V gene (reference sequence). The V gene lost 5 bases and the J gene lost 2 bases, with 17 bases spanning the gap. For the CDR3, the DNA is TGTGCCAGCAGCGGAGGGGTACAGACCCACACAGATACGCAGTATTTT. Its protein product is CASSGGVQTHTDTQYF.

This clonotype was observed a few times. This rearrangement joins TRBV5-1 to TRBJ2-2, with D tentatively TRBD1 or TRBD2 (5 bases each). Trimming took 5 bases from V and 7 from J, leaving 15 bases between them. The germline V gene has CDR1 SGHRS and CDR2 YFSETQ. The CDR3 is made up of 14 amino acids. This chain's CDR3 is CASSVTGHFGELFF. The DNA for the CDR3 is TGCGCCAGCAGTGTTACGGGGCATTTCGGGGAGCTGTTTTTT.